The source of this T cell receptor beta chain is a study of blood T cell repertoires in COVID-19 (TCRdb year 2020). Study-wide context: Collaborator samples came from the United States, Italy and Spain and covered acute and convalescent phases of COVID-19. The prospective study material was composed of cDNA or gDNA derived from T cells, B-cell-depleted T cells, or PBMCs. Deeply sampled blood TCRbeta repertoires from subjects exposed to, actively infected with, or recovered from COVID-19 were included in the dataset. A freely available public database, intended as a resource for researchers studying the immune response to SARS-CoV-2, is where the repertoires were released. Samples came from the ongoing ImmuneRACE study (first 160 participants) plus 1,254 subjects from 6 global collaborators. A de-identified subject ID, COVID-19 status, age in years and sex were almost always included in the sample metadata. HLA class I and class II types, where available, came from metadata supplied by the sample provider rather than from assay-based typing. Results the study describes overall, beyond this receptor: The quantity of clinical and demographic metadata differed by source and by participant and was supplied without curation.

Enrolling through a virtual design, the prospective study's participants ranged in age from roughly 18 to 95 years and lived across some 23 United States geographic areas. In the prospective study, participants were assigned to cohorts based on the clinical history participants reported in a screening survey and a study questionnaire. Recovered participants in ImmuneRACE Cohort 3 were defined as having two consecutive negative NP/OP PCR tests, clearance from a healthcare professional, or resolution of symptoms. Mobile phlebotomists in the prospective study collected whole blood, serum and a nasopharyngeal or oropharyngeal swab from every participant. Additional blood draws and questionnaires over an approximately 2-month period could optionally be provided by prospective study participants. Prospective study blood samples were shipped either frozen or at room temperature before DNA extraction.

TCRbeta CDR3 regions were amplified from genomic DNA using the immunoSEQ Assay, a bias-controlled multiplex PCR. On the authors' methods: The number of nucleated cells in each sample was estimated by amplification of reference gene primers within the assay. To quantify the absolute abundance of each unique TCRbeta CDR3 rearrangement, sequence reads were collapsed and filtered. For each sample, productive Simpson clonality was calculated as the square root of Simpson's diversity index over productive rearrangements. TCRdb took over this immuneACCESS table, retaining in-frame rearrangements with V and J assigned. Such tables are incomplete; in checked studies, under half of the missing clones stem from an unresolved V gene, and the remainder is unexplained. V, J and clone size reflect that table, while D and trimming were determined from the DNA. The sample data list approximately 150,000 clones, and 82% of these were observed just once. Roughly 18% of the sample goes to the ten largest clones.

About this clone itself: The antigen it recognizes is unknown. The input lacks base qualities; no much larger clone sits a single base away.

The CDR3 contains 12 residues, cysteine and phenylalanine counted. This entry keeps only the CDR3 DNA: 36 bases, framed from base 1. The germline V end is reduced by 2 bases and the J end by 16 bases; junction bases left unmatched: 7. Per the germline V gene (reference sequence), LGHDT is the CDR1 and YNNKEL is the CDR2. This clonotype originated in a man aged 55-75 years who had recovered from COVID-19. The receptor chain draws on TRBV3-1 (or the pseudogene TRBV3-2) and TRBJ2-1; 8 junctional bases match TRBD1. Input material: PBMCs or T cells enriched from blood (not recorded which). DNA sequence: TGTGCCAGCAGCCAATTCAGGGGGCGCAGCTTCTTC. The resulting protein is CASSQFRGRSFF.